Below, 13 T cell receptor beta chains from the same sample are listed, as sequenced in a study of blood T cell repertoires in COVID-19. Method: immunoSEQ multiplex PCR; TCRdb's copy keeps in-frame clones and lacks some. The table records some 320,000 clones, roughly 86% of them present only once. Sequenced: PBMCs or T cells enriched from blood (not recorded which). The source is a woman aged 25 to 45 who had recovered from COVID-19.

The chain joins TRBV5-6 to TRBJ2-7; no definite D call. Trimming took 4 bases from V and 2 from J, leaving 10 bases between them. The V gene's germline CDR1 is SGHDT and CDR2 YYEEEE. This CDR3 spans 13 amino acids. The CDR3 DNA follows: TGTGCCAGCAGCACCGGTATGACCTACGAGCAGTACTTC. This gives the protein CASSTGMTYEQYF.

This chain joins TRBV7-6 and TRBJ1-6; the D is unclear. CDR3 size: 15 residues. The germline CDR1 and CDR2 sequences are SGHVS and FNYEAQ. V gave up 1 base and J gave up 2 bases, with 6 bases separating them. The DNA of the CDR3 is TGTGCCAGCAGCTTAGTCCAGACCTATAATTCACCCCTCCACTTT. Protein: CASSLVQTYNSPLHF.

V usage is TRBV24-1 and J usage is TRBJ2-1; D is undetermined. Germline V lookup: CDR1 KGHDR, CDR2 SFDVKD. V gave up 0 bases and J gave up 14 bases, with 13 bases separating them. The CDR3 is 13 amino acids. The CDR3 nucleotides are TGTGCCACCAGTGATTTGCTCTATGGTCAGGAGTTCTTC. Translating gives CATSDLLYGQEFF.

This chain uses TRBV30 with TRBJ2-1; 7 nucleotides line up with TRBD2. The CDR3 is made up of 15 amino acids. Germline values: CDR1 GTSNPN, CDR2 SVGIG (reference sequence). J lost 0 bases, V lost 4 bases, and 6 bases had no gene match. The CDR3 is CAWNQRGTSYNEQFF. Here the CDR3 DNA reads TGTGCCTGGAACCAGCGGGGAACCTCCTACAATGAGCAGTTCTTC.

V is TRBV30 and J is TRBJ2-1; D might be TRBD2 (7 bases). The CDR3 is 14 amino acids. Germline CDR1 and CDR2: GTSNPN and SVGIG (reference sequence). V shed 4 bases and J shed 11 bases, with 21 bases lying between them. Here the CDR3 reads CAWTVMGAGDKQFF. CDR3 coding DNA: TGTGCCTGGACCGTCATGGGGGCGGGGGATAAGCAGTTCTTC.

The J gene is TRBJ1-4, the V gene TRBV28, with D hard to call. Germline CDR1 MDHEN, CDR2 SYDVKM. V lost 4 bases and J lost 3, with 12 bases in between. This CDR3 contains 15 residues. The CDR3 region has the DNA TGTGCCAGCAGTTCACGTCGGAGTTCTAATGAAAAACTGTTTTTT. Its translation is CASSSRRSSNEKLFF.

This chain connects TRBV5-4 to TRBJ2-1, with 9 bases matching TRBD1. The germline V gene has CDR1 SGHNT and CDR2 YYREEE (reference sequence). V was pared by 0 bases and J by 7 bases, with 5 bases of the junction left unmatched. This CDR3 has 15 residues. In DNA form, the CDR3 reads TGTGCCAGCAGCTTGGGCGGGACAGGGAGGAATGAGCAGTTCTTC. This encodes CASSLGGTGRNEQFF.

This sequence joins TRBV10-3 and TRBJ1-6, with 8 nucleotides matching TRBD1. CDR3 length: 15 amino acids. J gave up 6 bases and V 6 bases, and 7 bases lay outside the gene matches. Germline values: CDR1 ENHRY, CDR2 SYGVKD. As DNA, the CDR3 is TGTGCCATCAGAGAGACAGGGGTCCCTAATTCACCCCTCCACTTT. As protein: CAIRETGVPNSPLHF.

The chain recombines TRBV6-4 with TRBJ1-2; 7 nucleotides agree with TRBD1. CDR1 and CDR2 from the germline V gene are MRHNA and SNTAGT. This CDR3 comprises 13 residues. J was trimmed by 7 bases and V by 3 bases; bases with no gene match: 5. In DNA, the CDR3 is TGTGCCAGCAGTGAGCACAGGGGTGGTGGCTACACCTTC. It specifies CASSEHRGGGYTF.

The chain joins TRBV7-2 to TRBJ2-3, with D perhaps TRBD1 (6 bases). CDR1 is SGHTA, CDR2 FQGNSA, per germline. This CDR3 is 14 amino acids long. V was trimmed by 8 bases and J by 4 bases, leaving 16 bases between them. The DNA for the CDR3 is TGTGCCAGCCGACTTGGGGGCGGGCCAGATACGCAGTATTTT. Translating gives CASRLGGGPDTQYF.

The CDR3 nucleotides read TGTGCCAGCAGTGTGACAGGGACCTACACCTTC. Amino acid sequence: CASSVTGTYTF. The chain carries TRBV6-6 and TRBJ1-2; 7 nucleotides match TRBD1. This CDR3 comprises 11 residues. CDR1 is MNHNY, CDR2 SVGAGI, per germline (reference sequence). V lost 5 bases and J lost 10; bases outside the gene matches: 4.

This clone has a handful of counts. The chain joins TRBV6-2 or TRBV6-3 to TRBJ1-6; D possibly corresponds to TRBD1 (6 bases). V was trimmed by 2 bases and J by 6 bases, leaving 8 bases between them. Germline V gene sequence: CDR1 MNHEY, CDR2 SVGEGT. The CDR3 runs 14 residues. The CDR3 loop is CASSYVGANSPLHF. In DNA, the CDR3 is TGTGCCAGCAGTTACGTGGGGGCTAATTCACCCCTCCACTTT.

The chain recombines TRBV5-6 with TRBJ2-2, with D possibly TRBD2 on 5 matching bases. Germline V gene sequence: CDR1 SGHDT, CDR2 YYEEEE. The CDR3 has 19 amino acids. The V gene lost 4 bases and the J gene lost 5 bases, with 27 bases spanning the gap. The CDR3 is CASSAEGGLSQSGTGELFF. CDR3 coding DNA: TGTGCCAGCAGCGCCGAGGGTGGGTTGTCTCAGTCCGGGACCGGGGAGCTGTTTTTT.